Described below is a single T cell receptor (beta chain) sequence and its context. Its antigen remains unknown. In germline, CDR1 is LNHDA, CDR2 SQIVND (reference sequence). V was clipped by 3 bases and J by 7 bases, with 14 bases between them. The CDR3 is made up of 14 amino acids. The sample is drawn from a study of long-term antiretroviral therapy in people with HIV. The study, taken as a whole, reports: Versus controls, repertoires in people with HIV had narrower CDR3 length ranges.

A minimum of one pre-ART and two post-ART PBMC samples existed for each donor. Clinicians in the United States treated all participants with HIV. At survey level, the immunoSEQ assay was run in its v3.0 version. Clones were read by immunoSEQ multiplex PCR, and TCRdb kept only the in-frame ones, dropping some. The table shows some 40,000 clones, with 85% to 90% occurring only once. This sequence originates from a woman aged 45-65 years with HIV. The specimen was unsorted PBMCs, collected 3.1 years after starting antiretroviral therapy. The chain joins TRBV19 to TRBJ2-3; D is unclear. CDR3 bases: TGTGCCAGTAGTATTGGAAGAAGGGTACATACGCAGTATTTT. Its protein is CASSIGRRVHTQYF.